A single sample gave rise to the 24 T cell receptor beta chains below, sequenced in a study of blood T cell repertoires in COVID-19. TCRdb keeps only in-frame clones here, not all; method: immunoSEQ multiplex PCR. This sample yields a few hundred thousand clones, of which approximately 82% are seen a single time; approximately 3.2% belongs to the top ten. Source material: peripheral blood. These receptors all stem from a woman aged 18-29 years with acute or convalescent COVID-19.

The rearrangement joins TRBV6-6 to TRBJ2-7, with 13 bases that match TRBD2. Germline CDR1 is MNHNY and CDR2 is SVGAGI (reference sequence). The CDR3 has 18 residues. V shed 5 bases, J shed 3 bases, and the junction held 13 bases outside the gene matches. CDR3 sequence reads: CASSRLTPGTSGNYEQYF. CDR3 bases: TGTGCCAGCAGTCGCTTAACCCCCGGGACTAGCGGGAACTACGAGCAGTACTTC.

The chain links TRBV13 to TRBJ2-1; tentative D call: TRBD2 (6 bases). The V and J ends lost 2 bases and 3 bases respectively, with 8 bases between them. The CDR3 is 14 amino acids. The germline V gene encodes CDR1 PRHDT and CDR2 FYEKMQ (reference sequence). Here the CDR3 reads CASSLTSIYNEQFF. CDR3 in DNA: TGTGCCAGCAGCTTAACTAGCATCTACAATGAGCAGTTCTTC.

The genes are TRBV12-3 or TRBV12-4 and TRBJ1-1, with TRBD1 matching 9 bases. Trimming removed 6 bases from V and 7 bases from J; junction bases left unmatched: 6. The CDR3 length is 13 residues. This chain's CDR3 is CASRHRGLGEAFF. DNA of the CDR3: TGTGCCAGCAGGCACAGGGGGCTTGGTGAAGCTTTCTTT.

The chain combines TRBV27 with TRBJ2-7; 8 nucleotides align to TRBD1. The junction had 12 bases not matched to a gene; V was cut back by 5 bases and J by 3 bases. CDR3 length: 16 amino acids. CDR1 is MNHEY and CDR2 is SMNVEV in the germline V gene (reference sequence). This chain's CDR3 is CASSITGGGPLYEQYF. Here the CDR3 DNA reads TGTGCCAGCAGTATCACAGGGGGTGGGCCGCTCTACGAGCAGTACTTC.

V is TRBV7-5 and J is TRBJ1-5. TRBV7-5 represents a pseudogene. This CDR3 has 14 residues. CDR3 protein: CARSDLGVGQPQHF. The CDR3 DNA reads TGTGCCAGAAGCGACCTCGGGGTGGGGCAGCCCCAGCATTTT.

The CDR3, as DNA: TGTGCCAGCAGTGAAGGGGGGACTAGCATGGATACGCAGTATTTT. This gives the protein CASSEGGTSMDTQYF. V is TRBV2 and J is TRBJ2-3; 9 bases match TRBD2. CDR1 and CDR2 (germline): SNHLY, FYNNEI. This CDR3 is built from 15 residues. V was clipped by 1 base and J by 6 bases; unmatched bases: 5.

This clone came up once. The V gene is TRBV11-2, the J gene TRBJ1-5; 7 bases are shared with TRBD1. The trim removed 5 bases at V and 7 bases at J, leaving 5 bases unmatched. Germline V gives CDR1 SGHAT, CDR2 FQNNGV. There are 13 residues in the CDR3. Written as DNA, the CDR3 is TGTGCCAGCAGCACAGGGGTAAGCCAGCCCCAGCATTTT. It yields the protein CASSTGVSQPQHF.

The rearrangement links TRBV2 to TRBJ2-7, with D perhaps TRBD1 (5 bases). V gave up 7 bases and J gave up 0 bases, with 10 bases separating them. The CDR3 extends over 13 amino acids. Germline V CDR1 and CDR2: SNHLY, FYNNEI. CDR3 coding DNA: TGTGCCAGCACCGACAGCATCTCCTACGAGCAGTACTTC. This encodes CASTDSISYEQYF.

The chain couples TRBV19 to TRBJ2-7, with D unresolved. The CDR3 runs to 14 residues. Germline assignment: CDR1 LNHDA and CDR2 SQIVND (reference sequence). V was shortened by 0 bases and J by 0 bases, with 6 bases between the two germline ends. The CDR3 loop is CASSIDAYSYEQYF. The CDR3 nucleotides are TGTGCCAGTAGTATAGACGCCTACTCCTACGAGCAGTACTTC.

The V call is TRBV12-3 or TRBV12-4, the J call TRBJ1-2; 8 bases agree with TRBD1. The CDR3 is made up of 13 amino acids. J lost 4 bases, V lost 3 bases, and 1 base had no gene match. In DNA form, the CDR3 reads TGTGCCAGCAGTTTCGGGACAGGCTATGGCTACACCTTC. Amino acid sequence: CASSFGTGYGYTF.

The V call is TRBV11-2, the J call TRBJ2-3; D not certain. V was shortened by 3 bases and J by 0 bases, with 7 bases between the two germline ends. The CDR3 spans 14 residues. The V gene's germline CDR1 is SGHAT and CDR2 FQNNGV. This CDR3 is CASSFWLSTDTQYF. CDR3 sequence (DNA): TGTGCCAGCAGCTTTTGGCTTAGCACAGATACGCAGTATTTT.

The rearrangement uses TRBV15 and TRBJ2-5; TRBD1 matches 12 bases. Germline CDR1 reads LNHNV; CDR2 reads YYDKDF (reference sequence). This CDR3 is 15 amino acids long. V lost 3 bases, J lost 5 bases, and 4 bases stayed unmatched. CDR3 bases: TGTGCCACCAGCAGGGGACAGGGGGCGGTGGAGACCCAGTACTTC. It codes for CATSRGQGAVETQYF.

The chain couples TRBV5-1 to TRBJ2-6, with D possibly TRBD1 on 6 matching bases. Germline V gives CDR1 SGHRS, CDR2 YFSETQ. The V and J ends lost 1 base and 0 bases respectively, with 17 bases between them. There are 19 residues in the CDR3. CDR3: CASSLLLDSLSSGANVLTF. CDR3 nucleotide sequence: TGCGCCAGCAGCTTGCTTCTGGACAGCCTATCCTCTGGGGCCAACGTCCTGACTTTC. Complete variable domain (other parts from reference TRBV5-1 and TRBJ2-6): KAGVTQTPRYLIKTRGQQVTLSCSPISGHRSVSWYQQTPGQGLQFLFEYFSETQRNKGNFPGRFSGRQFSNSRSEMNVSTLELGDSALYLCASSLLLDSLSSGANVLTFGAGSRLTVL.

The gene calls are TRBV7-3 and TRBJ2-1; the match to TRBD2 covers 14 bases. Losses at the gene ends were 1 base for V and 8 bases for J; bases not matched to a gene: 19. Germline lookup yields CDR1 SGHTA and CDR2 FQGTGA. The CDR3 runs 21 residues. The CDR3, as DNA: TGTGCCAGCAGCTTAAGACTACCGGGACTAGCGGGAGTTTTCGGGCGTGATGAGCAGTTCTTC. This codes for CASSLRLPGLAGVFGRDEQFF.

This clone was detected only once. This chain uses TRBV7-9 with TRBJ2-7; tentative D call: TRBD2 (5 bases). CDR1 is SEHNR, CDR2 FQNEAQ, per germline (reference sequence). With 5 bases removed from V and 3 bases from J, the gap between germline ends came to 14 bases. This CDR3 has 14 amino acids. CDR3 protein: CASSARPRGYEQYF. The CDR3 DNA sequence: TGTGCCAGCAGCGCTCGACCCCGGGGCTACGAGCAGTACTTC.

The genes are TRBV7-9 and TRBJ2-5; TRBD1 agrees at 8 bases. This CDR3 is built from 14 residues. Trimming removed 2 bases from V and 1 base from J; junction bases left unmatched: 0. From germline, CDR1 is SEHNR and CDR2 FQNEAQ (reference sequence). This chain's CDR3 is CASSLTGGQETQYF. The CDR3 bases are TGTGCCAGCAGCTTAACAGGGGGCCAAGAGACCCAGTACTTC.

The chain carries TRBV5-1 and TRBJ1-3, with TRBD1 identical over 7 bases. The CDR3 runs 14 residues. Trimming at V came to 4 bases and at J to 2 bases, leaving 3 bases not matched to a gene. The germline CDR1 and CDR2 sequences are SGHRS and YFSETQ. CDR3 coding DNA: TGCGCCAGCAGCACCGGGACAGCTGGAAACACCATATATTTT. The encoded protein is CASSTGTAGNTIYF. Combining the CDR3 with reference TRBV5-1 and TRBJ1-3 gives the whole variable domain KAGVTQTPRYLIKTRGQQVTLSCSPISGHRSVSWYQQTPGQGLQFLFEYFSETQRNKGNFPGRFSGRQFSNSRSEMNVSTLELGDSALYLCASSTGTAGNTIYFGEGSWLTVV.

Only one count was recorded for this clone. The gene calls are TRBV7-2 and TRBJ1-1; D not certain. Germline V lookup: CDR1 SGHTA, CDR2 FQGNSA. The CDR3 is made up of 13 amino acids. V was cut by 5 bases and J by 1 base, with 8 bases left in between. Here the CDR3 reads CASSPRRNTEAFF. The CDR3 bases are TGTGCCAGCAGCCCAAGGAGGAACACTGAAGCTTTCTTT.

CDR3 amino acids: CAWSSAGGTNIQYF. CDR3 nucleotides: TGTGCCTGGAGTTCGGCGGGAGGAACAAACATTCAGTACTTC. The chain couples TRBV30 to TRBJ2-4; 8 bases are a match to TRBD2. Trimming cost V 2 bases and J 6 bases; bases outside gene matches: 6. This CDR3 spans 14 amino acids. Germline CDR1 is GTSNPN and CDR2 is SVGIG (reference sequence).

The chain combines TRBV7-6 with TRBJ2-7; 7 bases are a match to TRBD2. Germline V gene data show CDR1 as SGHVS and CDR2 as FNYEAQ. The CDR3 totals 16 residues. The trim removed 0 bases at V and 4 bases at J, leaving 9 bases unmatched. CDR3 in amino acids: CASSLARSSGTYEQYF. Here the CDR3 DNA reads TGTGCCAGCAGCTTAGCGCGGTCCAGCGGGACTTACGAGCAGTACTTC.

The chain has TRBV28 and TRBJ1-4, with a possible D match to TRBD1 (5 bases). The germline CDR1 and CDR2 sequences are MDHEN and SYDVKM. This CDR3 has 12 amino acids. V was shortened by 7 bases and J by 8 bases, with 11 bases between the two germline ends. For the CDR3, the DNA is TGTGCCAGCATCGGCCGGGGGGAAAAACTGTTTTTT. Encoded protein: CASIGRGEKLFF.

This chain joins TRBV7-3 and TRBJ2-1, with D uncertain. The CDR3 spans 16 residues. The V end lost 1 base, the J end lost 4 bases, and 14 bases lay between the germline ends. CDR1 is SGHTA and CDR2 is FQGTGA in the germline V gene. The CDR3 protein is CASSLSGGLQYNEQFF. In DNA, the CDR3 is TGTGCCAGCAGCTTAAGCGGCGGTCTCCAATACAATGAGCAGTTCTTC.

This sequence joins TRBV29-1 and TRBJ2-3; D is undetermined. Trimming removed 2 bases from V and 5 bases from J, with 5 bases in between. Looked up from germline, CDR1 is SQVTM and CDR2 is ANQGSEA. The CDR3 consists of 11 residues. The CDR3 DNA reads TGCAGCGTTGAACCTCTAGATACGCAGTATTTT. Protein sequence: CSVEPLDTQYF.

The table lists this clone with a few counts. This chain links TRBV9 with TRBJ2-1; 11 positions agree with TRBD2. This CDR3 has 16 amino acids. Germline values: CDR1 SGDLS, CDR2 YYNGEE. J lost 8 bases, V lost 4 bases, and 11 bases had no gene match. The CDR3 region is CASSPGGTSGGDEQFF. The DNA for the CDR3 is TGTGCCAGCAGCCCAGGGGGGACTAGCGGTGGGGATGAGCAGTTCTTC.